Listed below are T cell receptor beta chains from one sample, sequenced in a study of identical twins. TCRdb reprocessed the 5' RACE reads with MiXCR, giving one entry per CDR3 protein. The data contain 500,000 to 550,000 distinct CDR3 sequences, under 25% of them singletons. These same records also appear under a second study, on yellow fever vaccine responses in identical twins.

The sequenced sample was CD4+ T cells sorted from blood. These receptors originate from a woman under 30 in good health. Each CDR3 is given with its conserved first and last residue. A D gene is named only where the DNA matches it firmly. The size entry is marked missing in some rows and otherwise reads once, few, many or a size class.

clone_size j_call d_call v_call cdr3_aa cdr3_nt
. TRBJ2-2 . TRBV5-1 CASSRVGSTNTGELFF TGCGCCAGCAGCCGGGTGGGGAGTACGAACACCGGGGAGCTGTTTTTT
many TRBJ1-2 . TRBV29-1 CSVGLEQGGGYTF TGCAGCGTCGGACTTGAACAGGGTGGTGGCTACACCTTC
. TRBJ1-1 TRBD1 TRBV7-2 CASSSTGTVRTEAFF TGTGCCAGCAGTTCGACCGGGACAGTAAGGACTGAAGCTTTCTTT
medium-sized TRBJ2-3 TRBD2 TRBV28 CASSDSFSGSTDTQYF TGTGCCAGCAGTGACTCCTTTAGCGGGAGCACAGATACGCAGTATTTT
. TRBJ2-1 TRBD2 TRBV2 CASNGLAGINEQFF TGTGCCAGCAACGGACTAGCGGGAATCAATGAGCAGTTCTTC
. TRBJ2-3 TRBD2 TRBV7-8 CASSLTVTSGVDTQYF TGTGCCAGCAGCTTAACCGTTACTAGCGGGGTGGATACGCAGTATTTT
few TRBJ2-3 TRBD2 TRBV24-1 CATSDLQGAGALASTDTQYF TGTGCCACCAGTGATTTGCAAGGGGCGGGAGCCCTTGCTAGCACAGATACGCAGTATTTT
few TRBJ2-1 TRBD2 TRBV4-2 CASSQLKGLARNSYNEQFF TGTGCCAGCAGCCAACTCAAGGGACTAGCGCGTAACTCCTACAATGAGCAGTTCTTC
few TRBJ1-6 . TRBV11-2 CASSLSTYNSPLHF TGTGCCAGCAGCCTCTCGACCTATAATTCACCCCTCCACTTT
. TRBJ2-3 TRBD2 TRBV20-1 CSARALLRTSGYTDTQYF TGCAGTGCTAGAGCCCTTCTCAGGACTAGCGGGTACACAGATACGCAGTATTTT
. TRBJ2-3 TRBD2 TRBV2 CASNLAGEADTQYF TGTGCCAGCAATTTAGCGGGAGAGGCAGATACGCAGTATTTT
few TRBJ2-2 . TRBV20-1 CSARYRVPNTGELFF TGCAGTGCTAGATACAGGGTTCCGAACACCGGGGAGCTGTTTTTT
. TRBJ2-2 TRBD2 TRBV12-3/TRBV12-4 CASSSTSGRATGELFF TGTGCCAGCAGCTCCACTAGCGGGAGGGCGACCGGGGAGCTGTTTTTT
. TRBJ2-7 TRBD2 TRBV6-5 CASSYSTLAGGYEQYF TGTGCCAGCAGTTACTCGACACTAGCGGGAGGCTACGAGCAGTACTTC
. TRBJ2-7 TRBD1 TRBV25-1 CASSQDRTSYEQYF TGTGCCAGCAGTCAGGACAGGACCTCCTACGAGCAGTACTTC
few TRBJ2-2 TRBD2 TRBV7-6 CASSSTSGRLPTGELFF TGTGCCAGCAGCTCAACTAGCGGGAGACTTCCCACCGGGGAGCTGTTTTTT
. TRBJ2-7 TRBD2 TRBV3-1 CASSVTGTSGSYEQYF TGTGCCAGCAGCGTTACCGGGACTAGCGGCTCCTACGAGCAGTACTTC
. TRBJ1-5 . TRBV12-5 CASGQMGDQPQHF TGTGCTAGTGGCCAAATGGGGGATCAGCCCCAGCATTTT
. TRBJ1-5 . TRBV6-1 CASSEVSGTQPQHF TGTGCCAGCAGTGAAGTGTCGGGGACTCAGCCCCAGCATTTT
. TRBJ2-3 TRBD2 TRBV12-3/TRBV12-4 CASRKRGGATDTQYF TGTGCCAGCAGGAAACGGGGGGGGGCCACAGATACGCAGTATTTT